These 27 T cell receptor beta chains were all obtained from the same sample, sequenced in a study of T-cell reconstitution after alpha-beta-depleted transplantation in children. TCRbeta library preparation incorporated unique molecular identifiers. TCRdb reprocessed the PCR reads via MiXCR and lists one record per CDR3 protein. Of 350,000 to 450,000 distinct CDR3 sequences listed, about 14% are singletons. The input for sequencing was PBMCs, taken from the stem cell graft. The receptors come from a human donor who donated a stem cell graft to a child with Fanconi anemia.

The CDR3 sequence: CASSTRRDRCYEQYF. DNA for the CDR3: TGTGCCAGCAGCACACGCCGGGACAGATGCTACGAGCAGTACTTC. This chain links TRBV21-1 with TRBJ2-7; TRBD1, as called in the table, went unchecked against the DNA. TRBV21-1 is a recognized pseudogene. The CDR3 length is 15 residues.

This chain uses TRBV2 with TRBJ1-5; D gene unclear. The length of the CDR3 is 15 residues. Germline V gene data show CDR1 as SNHLY and CDR2 as FYNNEI. V was clipped by 1 base and J by 2 bases, with 9 bases between them. Here the CDR3 reads CASSEVRLGNQPQHF. DNA for the CDR3: TGTGCCAGCAGTGAAGTCAGGTTGGGCAATCAGCCCCAGCATTTT.

This clonotype came up a few times. The chain joins TRBV5-1 to TRBJ2-5; TRBD2 aligns across 8 bases. V was pared by 4 bases and J by 5 bases, with 7 bases of the junction left unmatched. Germline assignment: CDR1 SGHRS and CDR2 YFSETQ. The CDR3 consists of 14 residues. The DNA of the CDR3 is TGCGCCAGCAGCCCGGGACTAGTAGGCGAGACCCAGTACTTC. Translating it yields CASSPGLVGETQYF.

In DNA form, the CDR3 reads TGTGCCAGCAGCCAAGGACAGGGGGAAACTGAAGCTTTCTTT. Residues: CASSQGQGETEAFF. This sequence joins TRBV3-1 and TRBJ1-1, with 9 nucleotides matching TRBD1. V dropped 1 base and J dropped 5; count of bases not matched to a gene: 2. CDR1 LGHDT and CDR2 YNNKEL come from the germline V gene (reference sequence). The CDR3 has 14 residues. Variable domain in full (rest from reference TRBV3-1 and TRBJ1-1): DTAVSQTPKYLVTQMGNDKSIKCEQNLGHDTMYWYKQDSKKFLKIMFSYNNKELIINETVPNRFSPKSPDKAHLNLHINSLELGDSAVYFCASSQGQGETEAFFGQGTRLTVV.

This clonotype was observed many times. This rearrangement joins TRBV20-1 to TRBJ1-1; 8 bases are a match to TRBD1. The CDR3 has 11 residues. Per the germline V gene, CDR1 is DFQATT and CDR2 is SNEGSKA (reference sequence). The junction had 5 bases not matched to a gene; V was cut back by 4 bases and J by 10 bases. CDR3 sequence reads: CSATGQGSAFF. The CDR3 DNA reads TGCAGTGCTACCGGACAGGGATCAGCTTTCTTT.

This clonotype occurred a few times. DNA for the CDR3: TGCAGTGCTAGACCTCTTTTCACTGAAGCTTTCTTT. The encoded protein is CSARPLFTEAFF. The chain uses TRBV20-1 and TRBJ1-1; no firm D call. The CDR3 runs 12 residues. Looked up from germline, CDR1 is DFQATT and CDR2 is SNEGSKA (reference sequence). Trimming cost V 2 bases and J 4 bases, with 8 bases left between them.

This clonotype was detected only a few times. The chain couples TRBV18 to TRBJ1-1; TRBD1 aligns across 10 bases. V shed 4 bases and J 0 bases; nucleotides not matched to a gene: 11. This CDR3 spans 18 amino acids. CDR1 and CDR2 from the germline V gene are KGHSH and LQKENI. CDR3 coding DNA: TGTGCCAGCTCACGCGAACCGGGACAGGGGAACATGAACACTGAAGCTTTCTTT. Translated, it gives CASSREPGQGNMNTEAFF.

V gene TRBV12-3 or TRBV12-4 combines with J gene TRBJ2-2, with TRBD1 as a possible D gene (6 bases). The CDR3 is 15 residues long. V was pared by 6 bases and J by 0 bases, with 11 bases between. The CDR3 DNA follows: TGTGCCAGCAGGCTCGGGACAACGAACACCGGGGAGCTGTTTTTT. Translating it yields CASRLGTTNTGELFF.

This clonotype was counted between two and nine times. The CDR3 region has the DNA TGTGCCAGCAGCCATTCCCAGGACAGCTTTAATGAAAAACTGTTTTTT. This encodes CASSHSQDSFNEKLFF. The V and J genes are TRBV7-2 and TRBJ1-4; D is possibly TRBD1 (6 bases). Germline V gene sequence: CDR1 SGHTA, CDR2 FQGNSA. This CDR3 comprises 16 residues. Trimming cost V 5 bases and J 4 bases, with 17 bases left between them.

The V gene is TRBV27, the J gene TRBJ1-5, with D hard to call. CDR3 length equals 17 residues. The V and J ends lost 5 bases and 0 bases respectively, with 17 bases between them. The V gene's germline CDR1 is MNHEY and CDR2 SMNVEV (reference sequence). The DNA for the CDR3 is TGTGCCAGCAGTCTGTCTCCGACGGCGTATAGCAATCAGCCCCAGCATTTT. Protein sequence: CASSLSPTAYSNQPQHF.

This clonotype was seen many times. V and J are TRBV5-1 and TRBJ2-2, with 7 positions matching TRBD1. CDR1 SGHRS and CDR2 YFSETQ come from the germline V gene. The V and J ends lost 3 bases and 5 bases, in that order; junction bases with no gene match: 4. This CDR3 spans 14 amino acids. The CDR3 DNA follows: TGCGCCAGCAGCTCCGACAGGGCTACCGGGGAGCTGTTTTTT. It is translated as CASSSDRATGELFF.

This clonotype has a handful of counts. This chain links TRBV19 with TRBJ2-3; D gene uncertain. The germline V gene encodes CDR1 LNHDA and CDR2 SQIVND (reference sequence). The CDR3 is 13 residues long. Trimming pared 8 bases from V and 6 bases from J, leaving 15 bases between. The CDR3 DNA is TGTGCCAGTCGGCGGAACGAGGAGGATACGCAGTATTTT. It yields the protein CASRRNEEDTQYF.

This clonotype was observed a handful of times. The rearrangement uses TRBV6-1 and TRBJ1-6; 9 nucleotides line up with TRBD1. The CDR3 spans 16 residues. Unmatched junction bases numbered 10, after V lost 6 bases and J lost 7 bases. The germline V gene encodes CDR1 MNHNS and CDR2 SASEGT. The DNA for the CDR3 is TGTGCCAGCAGGAAGGACGGGACAGGGATAAATTCACCCCTCCACTTT. It translates to CASRKDGTGINSPLHF.

The V call is TRBV5-1, the J call TRBJ2-6, with 7 nucleotides matching TRBD1. Germline-derived CDR1 and CDR2 are SGHRS and YFSETQ. The CDR3 runs 18 residues. The junction had 7 bases not matched to a gene; V was cut back by 0 bases and J by 1 base. CDR3 in amino acids: CASSLGPGQTSGANVLTF. As DNA, the CDR3 is TGCGCCAGCAGCTTGGGTCCGGGACAGACATCTGGGGCCAACGTCCTGACTTTC.

This sequence joins TRBV12-3 or TRBV12-4 and TRBJ1-2; tentative D call: TRBD1 (6 bases). Trimming removed 7 bases from V and 10 bases from J, with 16 bases in between. The CDR3 is 12 amino acids. The DNA of the CDR3 is TGTGCCAGCACCCTACAAGACAGGTTCTACACCTTC. This gives the protein CASTLQDRFYTF.

This clonotype was observed a handful of times. The rearrangement links TRBV5-5 to TRBJ1-6, with D uncertain. The CDR3 sequence is 18 residues long. Per germline, CDR1 SGHKS and CDR2 YYEKEE (reference sequence). Trimming cost V 1 base and J 0 bases, with 14 bases left between them. CDR3 residues: CASSLRAFSSSYNSPLHF. Here the CDR3 DNA reads TGTGCCAGCAGCTTGCGCGCATTCTCTAGCTCCTATAATTCACCCCTCCACTTT. Full variable domain (remainder filled in from reference TRBV5-5 and TRBJ1-6): DAGVTQSPTHLIKTRGQQVTLRCSPISGHKSVSWYQQVLGQGPQFIFQYYEKEERGRGNFPDRFSARQFPNYSSELNVNALLLGDSALYLCASSLRAFSSSYNSPLHFGNGTRLTVT.

The chain is built from TRBV5-1 and TRBJ2-1; D is possibly TRBD1 (6 bases). CDR1 and CDR2 (germline): SGHRS, YFSETQ. CDR3 length: 16 amino acids. With 1 base removed from V and 3 bases from J, the gap between germline ends came to 14 bases. The CDR3 spells CASSLPRTADYNEQFF. Written as DNA, the CDR3 is TGCGCCAGCAGCTTGCCTAGGACAGCAGACTACAATGAGCAGTTCTTC. The full variable domain, rest sourced from reference TRBV5-1 and TRBJ2-1, is KAGVTQTPRYLIKTRGQQVTLSCSPISGHRSVSWYQQTPGQGLQFLFEYFSETQRNKGNFPGRFSGRQFSNSRSEMNVSTLELGDSALYLCASSLPRTADYNEQFFGPGTRLTVL.

The sample holds many counts of this clonotype. The chain combines TRBV28 with TRBJ1-1; TRBD1 matches 7 bases. This CDR3 spans 15 amino acids. The V gene's germline CDR1 is MDHEN and CDR2 SYDVKM. With V trimmed by 5 bases and J by 4 bases, 10 bases remained unmatched. Here the CDR3 reads CASSPRTGRITEAFF. The CDR3 coding sequence is TGTGCCAGCAGTCCGAGGACAGGCCGTATCACTGAAGCTTTCTTT.

The V call is TRBV29-1, the J call TRBJ1-1; 9 nucleotides align to TRBD1. The CDR3 covers 15 residues. Germline values: CDR1 SQVTM, CDR2 ANQGSEA. J gave up 3 bases and V 2 bases, and 7 bases lay outside the gene matches. The CDR3, as DNA: TGCAGCGTTGAAACATCGACAGGGGGGGACACTGAAGCTTTCTTT. Translated, it gives CSVETSTGGDTEAFF.

The chain combines TRBV6-5 with TRBJ2-4; possibly TRBD1 for D (5 bases). V lost 0 bases, J lost 6 bases, and 15 bases lay in between. CDR1 and CDR2 (germline): MNHEY, SVGAGI. CDR3 length: 16 residues. CDR3 coding DNA: TGTGCCAGCAGTTACTCGAATAGCAGGGCGGCAAACATTCAGTACTTC. Amino acids: CASSYSNSRAANIQYF.

The table lists this clonotype with many counts. The chain is built from TRBV30 and TRBJ2-5, with 7 bases lining up with TRBD1. This CDR3 region has 13 residues. V lost 5 bases and J lost 5; bases outside the gene matches: 8. Germline assignment: CDR1 GTSNPN and CDR2 SVGIG (reference sequence). CDR3 in amino acids: CAWDSGGRETQYF. In DNA form, the CDR3 reads TGTGCCTGGGACTCAGGGGGTCGGGAGACCCAGTACTTC. Drawing the rest from reference TRBV30 and TRBJ2-5, the complete variable domain is SQTIHQWPATLVQPVGSPLSLECTVEGTSNPNLYWYRQAAGRGLQLLFYSVGIGQISSEVPQNLSASRPQDRQFILSSKKLLLSDSGFYLCAWDSGGRETQYFGPGTRLLVL.

The chain has TRBV12-3 or TRBV12-4 and TRBJ2-3, with 7 bases aligning to TRBD2. The CDR3 sequence is 16 residues long. The V and J ends lost 3 bases and 2 bases, in that order; junction bases with no gene match: 8. The CDR3 protein is CASSFTPGGATDTQYF. The CDR3 region has the DNA TGTGCCAGCAGTTTCACACCGGGGGGAGCCACAGATACGCAGTATTTT.

The genes are TRBV25-1 and TRBJ2-1; 8 bases are shared with TRBD2. Germline CDR1 and CDR2: MGHDK and SYGVNS. The trim removed 3 bases at V and 0 bases at J, leaving 10 bases unmatched. The CDR3 extends over 18 amino acids. The CDR3 DNA reads TGTGCCAGCAGTGATCCGTCCCGGGGGGGTACCTCCTACAATGAGCAGTTCTTC. Protein product: CASSDPSRGGTSYNEQFF. Full variable domain (missing parts from reference TRBV25-1 and TRBJ2-1): EADIYQTPRYLVIGTGKKITLECSQTMGHDKMYWYQQDPGMELHLIHYSYGVNSTEKGDLSSESTVSRIRTEHFPLTLESARPSHTSQYLCASSDPSRGGTSYNEQFFGPGTRLTVL.

This clonotype was counted only a few times. The chain is built from TRBV12-3 or TRBV12-4 and TRBJ2-5, with 8 bases fitting TRBD2. The length of the CDR3 is 15 residues. Unmatched junction bases numbered 7, after V lost 6 bases and J lost 1 base. The chain's CDR3 is CASSRSGELQETQYF. The CDR3 coding sequence is TGTGCCAGCAGCCGTAGCGGGGAGCTCCAAGAGACCCAGTACTTC.

This clonotype was counted many times. The chain recombines TRBV5-1 with TRBJ1-1; D possibly corresponds to TRBD1 (5 bases). V lost 4 bases, J lost 2 bases, and 9 bases lay in between. The germline V gene has CDR1 SGHRS and CDR2 YFSETQ. The CDR3 is 13 residues long. In DNA, the CDR3 is TGCGCCAGCAGCATAGACAGCAACACTGAAGCTTTCTTT. Residues: CASSIDSNTEAFF.

This clonotype occurred a few times. This chain joins TRBV7-2 and TRBJ1-4; possibly TRBD1 for D (5 bases). This CDR3 region has 14 residues. Germline CDR1 is SGHTA and CDR2 is FQGNSA. The germline V and J ends were trimmed by 4 bases and 8 bases, with 14 bases remaining between them. The CDR3 region is CASSSTGGGEKLFF. The CDR3 DNA sequence: TGTGCCAGCAGCTCCACCGGGGGTGGCGAAAAACTGTTTTTT. The full variable domain, with the rest looked up from reference TRBV7-2 and TRBJ1-4, is GAGVSQSPSNKVTEKGKDVELRCDPISGHTALYWYRQSLGQGLEFLIYFQGNSAPDKSGLPSDRFSAERTGGSVSTLTIQRTQQEDSAVYLCASSSTGGGEKLFFGSGTQLSVL.

This clonotype was observed a handful of times. The rearrangement uses TRBV4-2 and TRBJ2-5; 12 bases map to TRBD1. The CDR3 sequence is 17 residues long. V was clipped by 4 bases and J by 1 base; unmatched bases: 7. Germline V gene data show CDR1 as LGHNA and CDR2 as YNFKEQ. DNA of the CDR3: TGTGCCAGCAGCCCCAGACCGGGACAGGGGGCCCAAGAGACCCAGTACTTC. This sequence encodes CASSPRPGQGAQETQYF.